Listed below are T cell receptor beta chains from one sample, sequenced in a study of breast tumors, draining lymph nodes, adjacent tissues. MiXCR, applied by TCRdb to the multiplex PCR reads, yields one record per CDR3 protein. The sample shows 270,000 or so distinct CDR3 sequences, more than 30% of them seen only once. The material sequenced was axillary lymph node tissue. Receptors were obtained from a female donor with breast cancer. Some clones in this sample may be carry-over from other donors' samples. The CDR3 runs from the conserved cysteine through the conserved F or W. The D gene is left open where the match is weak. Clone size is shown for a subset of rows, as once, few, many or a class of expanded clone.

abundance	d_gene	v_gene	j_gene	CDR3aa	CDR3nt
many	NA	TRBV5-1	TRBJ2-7	CASSLDLDPIYEQYF	TGCGCCAGCAGCTTGGATCTGGACCCAATCTACGAGCAGTACTTC
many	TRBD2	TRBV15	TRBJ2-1	CATSRVGTSGDNEQFF	TGTGCCACCAGCAGAGTGGGCACTAGCGGAGACAATGAGCAGTTCTTC
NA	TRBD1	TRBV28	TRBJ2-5	CASSSGQARQETQYF	TGTGCCAGCAGTTCCGGACAGGCAAGACAAGAGACCCAGTACTTC
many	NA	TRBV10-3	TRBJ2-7	CATTPQRVSEQYF	TGTGCCACCACCCCGCAGCGGGTTAGCGAGCAGTACTTC
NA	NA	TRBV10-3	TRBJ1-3	CAISSSDLNTICF	TGTGCCATCAGTTCGTCAGATCTTAACACCATATGTTTT
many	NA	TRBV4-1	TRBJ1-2	CASSPSSRGDGYTF	TGCGCCAGCAGCCCCAGCTCGCGGGGCGATGGCTACACCTTC
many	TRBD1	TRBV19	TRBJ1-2	CASSKPGQGFGYTF	TGTGCCAGTAGTAAGCCGGGACAGGGCTTTGGCTACACCTTC
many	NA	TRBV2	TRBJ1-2	CASSKGQRFTF	TGTGCCAGCAGCAAAGGACAGCGTTTCACCTTC
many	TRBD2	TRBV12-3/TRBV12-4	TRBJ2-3	CASSFGTSGIGDTQYF	TGTGCCAGCAGTTTTGGTACTAGCGGGATAGGCGATACGCAGTATTTT
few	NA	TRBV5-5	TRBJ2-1	CASSYLLARGSSYNEQFF	TGTGCCAGCAGCTACCTTTTAGCGCGGGGAAGCTCCTACAATGAGCAGTTCTTC
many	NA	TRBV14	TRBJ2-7	CASSQLGLAYEQYF	TGTGCCAGCAGCCAACTGGGGTTGGCCTACGAGCAGTACTTC
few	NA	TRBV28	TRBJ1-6	CASSLGGISYNSPLHF	TGTGCCAGCAGTTTAGGGGGCATCTCCTATAATTCACCCCTCCACTTT
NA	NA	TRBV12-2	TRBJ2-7	CASRLAADQSYEQYF	TGTGCAAGTCGCTTAGCAGCGGATCAGTCCTACGAGCAGTACTTC
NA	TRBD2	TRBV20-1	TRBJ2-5	CSASGRETQYF	TGCAGTGCTAGCGGGAGGGAGACCCAGTACTTC
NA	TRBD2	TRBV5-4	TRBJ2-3	CTSSLEASGCTDTQYF	TGTACCAGCAGCTTGGAGGCTAGCGGGTGCACAGATACGCAGTATTTT
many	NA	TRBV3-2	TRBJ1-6	CASSQVRGPLHF	TGTGCCAGCAGCCAGGTACGAGGGCCCCTCCACTTT
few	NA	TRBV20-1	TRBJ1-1	CSATQWMSNTEAFF	TGCAGTGCTACCCAATGGATGTCCAACACTGAAGCTTTCTTT
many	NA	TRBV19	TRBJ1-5	CASSMVVDNQPQHF	TGTGCCAGTAGTATGGTGGTTGACAATCAGCCCCAGCATTTT
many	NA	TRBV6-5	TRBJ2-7	CASSRDGAYEQYF	TGTGCCAGCTCCAGGGACGGAGCCTACGAGCAGTACTTC
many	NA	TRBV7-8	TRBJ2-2	CASSRNQDKTGELFF	TGTGCCAGCAGCAGAAACCAGGACAAAACCGGGGAGCTGTTTTTT
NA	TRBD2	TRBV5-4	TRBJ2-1	CASSPGGGRHNEQFF	TGTGCCAGCAGCCCTGGTGGCGGGAGACACAATGAGCAGTTCTTC
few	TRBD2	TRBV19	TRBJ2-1	CASSMGGLAASNEQFF	TGTGCCAGTAGTATGGGGGGACTAGCGGCCTCAAATGAGCAGTTCTTC
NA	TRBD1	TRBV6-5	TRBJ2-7	CASSQAGLGTGAYELYF	TGTGCCAGCAGCCAGGCAGGTTTAGGGACAGGGGCCTACGAGCTGTACTTC
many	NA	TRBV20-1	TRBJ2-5	CSARQAIQETQYF	TGCAGTGCTAGACAGGCGATCCAAGAGACCCAGTACTTC
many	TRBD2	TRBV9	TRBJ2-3	CASSVEGTRSTDTQYF	TGTGCCAGCAGCGTAGAAGGGACTAGATCCACAGATACGCAGTATTTT
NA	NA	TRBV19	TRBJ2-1	CASSLGWGKSYNEQFF	TGTGCCAGTAGTCTAGGTTGGGGGAAATCCTACAATGAGCAGTTCTTC
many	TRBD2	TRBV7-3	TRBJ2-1	CASSQSGTISYNEQFF	TGTGCCAGCAGCCAAAGCGGGACTATCTCCTACAATGAGCAGTTCTTC
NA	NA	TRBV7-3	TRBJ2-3	CAWSFGGISADTQYF	TGTGCCTGGAGTTTCGGGGGAATTAGCGCAGATACGCAGTATTTT
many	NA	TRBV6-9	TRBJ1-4	CASSYRLNEKLFF	TGTGCCAGCAGTTACCGTCTTAATGAAAAACTGTTTTTT
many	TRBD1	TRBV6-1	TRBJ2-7	CASSVGQAPYEQYF	TGTGCCAGCAGTGTGGGACAGGCCCCCTACGAGCAGTACTTC
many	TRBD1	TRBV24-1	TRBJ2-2	CATTPGTGFTGELFF	TGTGCCACCACCCCCGGGACAGGTTTTACCGGGGAGCTGTTTTTT
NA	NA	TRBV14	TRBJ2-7	CASPRDVGYEQYF	TGTGCCAGCCCCCGGGACGTAGGCTACGAGCAGTACTTC
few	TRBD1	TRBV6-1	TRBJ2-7	CASSDHGTGFGEQYF	TGTGCCAGCAGTGATCACGGGACAGGGTTCGGAGAGCAGTACTTC
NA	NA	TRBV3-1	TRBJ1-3	CASSQVPTGSAGNTIYF	TGTGCCAGCAGCCAAGTACCCACAGGGTCGGCTGGAAACACCATATATTTT
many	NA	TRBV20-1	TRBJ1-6	CSAREAGSRNSPLHF	TGCAGTGCTAGGGAAGCAGGGAGCCGGAATTCACCCCTCCACTTT
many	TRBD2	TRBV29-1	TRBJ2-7	CSVGVLGTTPSEQYF	TGCAGCGTTGGAGTATTAGGGACTACACCAAGTGAGCAGTACTTC
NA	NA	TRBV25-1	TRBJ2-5	CASSTETQYF	TGTGCTAGTAGCACGGAGACCCAGTACTTC
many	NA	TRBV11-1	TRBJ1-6	CASSQDLGISPLHF	TGTGCCAGCAGCCAGGACCTGGGTATTTCACCCCTCCACTTT
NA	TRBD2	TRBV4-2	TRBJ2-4	CASSQDQGLAQAKNIQYF	TGTGCCAGCAGCCAAGATCAGGGACTAGCGCAAGCCAAAAACATTCAGTACTTC
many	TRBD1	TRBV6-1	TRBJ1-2	CASSEVTGQGYGYTF	TGTGCCAGCAGTGAAGTAACGGGACAGGGATATGGCTACACCTTC
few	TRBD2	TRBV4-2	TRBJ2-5	CASSQERTSGVQETQYF	TGTGCCAGCAGCCAAGAAAGGACTAGCGGGGTGCAAGAGACCCAGTACTTC
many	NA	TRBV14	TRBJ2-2	CASRGPSKVGELFF	TGTGCCAGCCGGGGACCCTCGAAGGTCGGGGAGCTGTTTTTT
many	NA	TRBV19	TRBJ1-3	CASSIRLGQTHSGNTIYF	TGTGCCAGTAGTATTAGACTAGGACAGACTCACTCTGGAAACACCATATATTTT
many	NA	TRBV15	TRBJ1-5	CATSRERRTDSNQPQHF	TGTGCCACCAGCAGAGAGAGGCGAACAGATAGCAATCAGCCCCAGCATTTT
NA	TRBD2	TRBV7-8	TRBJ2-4	CASSPPPGTSAEIARNIQYF	TGTGCCAGCAGCCCGCCCCCCGGGACTAGCGCCGAAATAGCCAGAAACATTCAGTACTTC
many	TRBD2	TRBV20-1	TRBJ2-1	CSLLERAGVSYNEQFF	TGCAGTCTGCTAGAGCGGGCGGGAGTTTCCTACAATGAGCAGTTCTTC
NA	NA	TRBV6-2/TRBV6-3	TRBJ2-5	CASSYYETQYF	TGTGCCAGCAGTTACTATGAGACCCAGTACTTC
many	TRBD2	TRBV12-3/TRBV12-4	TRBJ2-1	CASSNSGRRDYYNEQFF	TGTGCCAGCAGCAATAGCGGGAGGAGGGATTATTACAATGAGCAGTTCTTC
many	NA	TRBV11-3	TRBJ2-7	CASSFGTLYEQYF	TGTGCCAGCAGCTTCGGGACTCTATACGAGCAGTACTTC
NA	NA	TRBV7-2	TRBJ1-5	CASSLVRADLPHF	TGTGCCAGCAGCTTAGTTCGAGCGGATCTACCACATTTT
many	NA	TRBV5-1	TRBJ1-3	CASATGLPGNTIYF	TGCGCCAGCGCCACAGGGCTACCGGGAAACACCATATATTTT
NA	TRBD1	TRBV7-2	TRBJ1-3	CASSVQGGSNTIYF	TGTGCCAGCAGCGTGCAGGGGGGGAGTAACACCATATATTTT
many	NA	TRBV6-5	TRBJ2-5	CASMVEGRGTQYF	TGTGCCAGCATGGTGGAAGGGCGCGGGACCCAGTACTTC
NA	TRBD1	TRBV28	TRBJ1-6	CASSSTGVTNSPLHF	TGTGCCAGCAGTTCGACAGGGGTCACTAATTCACCCCTCCACTTT
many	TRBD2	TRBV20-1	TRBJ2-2	CSASGLAANTGELFF	TGCAGTGCTTCGGGACTAGCGGCGAACACCGGGGAGCTGTTTTTT